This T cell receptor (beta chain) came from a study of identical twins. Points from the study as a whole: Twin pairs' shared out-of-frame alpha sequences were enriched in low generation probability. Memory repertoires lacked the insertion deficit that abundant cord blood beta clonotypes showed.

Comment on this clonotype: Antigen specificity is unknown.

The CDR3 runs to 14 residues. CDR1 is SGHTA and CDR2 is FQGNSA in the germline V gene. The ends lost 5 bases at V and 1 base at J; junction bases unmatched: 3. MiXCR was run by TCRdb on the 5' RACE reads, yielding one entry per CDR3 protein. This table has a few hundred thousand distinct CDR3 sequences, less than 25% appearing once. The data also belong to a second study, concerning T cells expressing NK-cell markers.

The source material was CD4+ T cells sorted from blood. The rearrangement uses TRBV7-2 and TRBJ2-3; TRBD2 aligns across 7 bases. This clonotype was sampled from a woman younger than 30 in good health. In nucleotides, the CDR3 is TGTGCCAGCAGCATAACTAGCGGCACAGATACGCAGTATTTT. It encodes CASSITSGTDTQYF.